This T cell receptor beta chain stems from a study of cytomegalovirus exposure and HLA in healthy donors. Use of 60 Vbeta and 13 Jbeta primers characterized the PCR. Measured with immunoSEQ multiplex PCR; TCRdb has only the in-frame clones, and not every one. The sample includes 150,000 to 200,000 clones, 75% to 85% of them seen just once. This CDR3 has 19 amino acids. The V segment lost 4 bases and the J segment 3 bases; nucleotides outside the gene matches: 13. CDR1 and CDR2 from the germline V gene are MNHNS and SASEGT. This TCR was sampled from a woman in her 50s in good health and CMV-seronegative. Source material: PBMCs. The chain couples TRBV6-1 to TRBJ1-3; 12 nucleotides agree with TRBD1. CDR3 region: CASSALGDRGRGSGNTIYF. DNA of the CDR3: TGTGCCAGCAGTGCCCTGGGGGACAGGGGGCGCGGGAGTGGAAACACCATATATTTT.